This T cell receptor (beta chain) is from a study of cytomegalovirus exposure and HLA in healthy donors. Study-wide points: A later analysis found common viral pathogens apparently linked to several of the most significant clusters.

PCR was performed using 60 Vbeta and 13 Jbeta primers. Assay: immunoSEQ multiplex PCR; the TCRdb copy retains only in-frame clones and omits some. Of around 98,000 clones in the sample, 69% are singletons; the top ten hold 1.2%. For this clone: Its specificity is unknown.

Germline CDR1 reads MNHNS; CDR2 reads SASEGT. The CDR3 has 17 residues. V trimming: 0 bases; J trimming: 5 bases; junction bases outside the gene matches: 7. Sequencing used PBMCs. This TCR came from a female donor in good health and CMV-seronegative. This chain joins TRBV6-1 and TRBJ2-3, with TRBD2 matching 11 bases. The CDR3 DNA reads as TGTGCCAGCAGTGAAGCGGTAGCGGGAGGGCCTGAAGATACGCAGTATTTT. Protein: CASSEAVAGGPEDTQYF.